A single sample is the source of the 19 T cell receptor beta chains below, sequenced in a study of shared clonotypes between healthy human individuals. Some clones are missing from TCRdb's copy, which holds only in-frame ones; the method was immunoSEQ multiplex PCR. The sample lists a few million clones, over 85% seen once, with about 0.37% in the top ten. Specimen: naive CD4+ T cells from PBMCs. As to subset: CD45RA+ positively selected. The source of these receptors is a man aged 18 to 29 in good health. Some clones in this sample may be carry-over from other donors' samples.

The J gene is TRBJ2-3, the V gene TRBV4-2; 9 nucleotides match TRBD2. CDR1 LGHNA and CDR2 YNFKEQ come from the germline V gene. The CDR3 consists of 16 residues. V lost 1 base to trimming and J lost 11 bases; unmatched junction nucleotides: 13. The CDR3 coding sequence is TGTGCCAGCAGCCAAGTGAATAGCGGGAGTGGGGTGGGGCAGTATTTT. Amino acid sequence: CASSQVNSGSGVGQYF.

As regards this clone: Other DNA variants within this sample encode the same CDR3. The DNA of the CDR3 is TGTGCCAGCAGTCCGGACCGGGCCTCCGGGGAGCTGTTTTTT. As protein: CASSPDRASGELFF. The chain is built from TRBV27 and TRBJ2-2; D is unclear. This CDR3 region has 14 residues. Germline loops: CDR1 MNHEY, CDR2 SMNVEV (reference sequence). Trimming took 5 bases from V and 6 from J, leaving 13 bases between them.

The CDR3 here is CASSFGRTNYGYTF. The CDR3 DNA is TGTGCCAGCAGCTTTGGACGGACGAACTATGGCTACACCTTC. The chain joins TRBV7-8 to TRBJ1-2; D is unresolved. This CDR3 has 14 amino acids. CDR1 is SGHVS, CDR2 FQNEAQ, per germline. V was clipped by 3 bases and J by 2 bases, with 10 bases between them.

The genes are TRBV30 and TRBJ2-3; 10 bases fit TRBD2. V lost 0 bases to trimming and J lost 2 bases; unmatched junction nucleotides: 8. Germline V gene lookup returns CDR1 GTSNPN and CDR2 SVGIG (reference sequence). The CDR3 is made up of 17 amino acids. This chain's CDR3 is CAWSVPWTSGFTDTQYF. Here the CDR3 DNA reads TGTGCCTGGAGTGTACCCTGGACTAGCGGCTTCACAGATACGCAGTATTTT.

The V call is TRBV6-6, the J call TRBJ2-7; 9 bases are shared with TRBD1. V lost 7 bases and J lost 6; bases outside the gene matches: 7. Germline CDR1 is MNHNY and CDR2 is SVGAGI (reference sequence). The CDR3 totals 13 residues. The CDR3 here is CASKEPGQGEQYF. CDR3 DNA: TGTGCCAGCAAGGAACCGGGACAGGGCGAGCAGTACTTC.

The chain is built from TRBV28 and TRBJ2-1; 8 nucleotides align to TRBD2. After removal of 6 bases from V and 8 bases from J, the junction contained 15 bases not matched to a gene. The CDR3 has 16 residues. The germline CDR1 and CDR2 sequences are MDHEN and SYDVKM. As DNA, the CDR3 is TGTGCCAGCAGCATTGGAGGGGCTAGCGGGTTATATGAGCAGTTCTTC. Protein sequence: CASSIGGASGLYEQFF.

The V call is TRBV9, the J call TRBJ1-4; D uncertain. The CDR3 covers 15 residues. The germline V gene encodes CDR1 SGDLS and CDR2 YYNGEE. V lost 4 bases to trimming and J lost 8 bases, with 18 bases between them. CDR3 nucleotides: TGTGCCAGCAGCAACGCCTACCCAGGAGGAGAAAAACTGTTTTTT. It is translated as CASSNAYPGGEKLFF. Together with reference TRBV9 and TRBJ1-4, the CDR3 gives the full variable domain: DSGVTQTPKHLITATGQRVTLRCSPRSGDLSVYWYQQSLDQGLQFLIQYYNGEERAKGNILERFSAQQFPDLHSELNLSSLELGDSALYFCASSNAYPGGEKLFFGSGTQLSVL.

The chain uses TRBV29-1 and TRBJ2-5, with unresolved D. CDR1 and CDR2 (germline): SQVTM, ANQGSEA. The CDR3 is 11 amino acids. Deletions cut 8 bases from V and 3 bases from J, with 10 bases between. The CDR3 region is CSTTQEETQYF. The CDR3 DNA is TGCAGCACCACTCAGGAAGAGACCCAGTACTTC.

The V gene is TRBV19, the J gene TRBJ2-1; no firm D call. Trimming pared 7 bases from V and 3 bases from J, leaving 19 bases between. This CDR3 spans 16 amino acids. CDR1 and CDR2 from the germline V gene are LNHDA and SQIVND (reference sequence). CDR3 sequence reads: CASTLRWAEGYNEQFF. CDR3 DNA: TGTGCCAGTACTCTGAGGTGGGCGGAAGGCTACAATGAGCAGTTCTTC.

The chain recombines TRBV25-1 with TRBJ2-3, with TRBD2 matching over 7 bases. This CDR3 is 14 amino acids long. Germline V CDR1 and CDR2: MGHDK, SYGVNS. V trimming: 1 base; J trimming: 6 bases; junction bases outside the gene matches: 4. The CDR3 DNA reads as TGTGCCAGCAGTGAATGGGAGGGTAGGGATACGCAGTATTTT. Its translation: CASSEWEGRDTQYF.

The chain is built from TRBV18 and TRBJ2-1; D gene unclear. Germline CDR1 KGHSH, CDR2 LQKENI. This CDR3 comprises 16 residues. Trimming left V 2 bases short and J 2 bases short, with 13 bases between. In DNA, the CDR3 is TGTGCCAGCTCACCAATCGCGGCAAGCCCCTACAATGAGCAGTTCTTC. It codes for CASSPIAASPYNEQFF.

The rearrangement uses TRBV29-1 and TRBJ2-1, with D maybe TRBD2 (5 bases). The CDR3 has 16 residues. Trimming removed 4 bases from V and 0 bases from J, with 16 bases in between. Germline V gene data show CDR1 as SQVTM and CDR2 as ANQGSEA. The CDR3 region has the DNA TGCAGCGTTGGGGCGACGAAGCGGAGCTCCTACAATGAGCAGTTCTTC. Protein product: CSVGATKRSSYNEQFF.

The chain employs TRBV5-8 and TRBJ1-1, with unresolved D. This CDR3 spans 13 amino acids. Germline lookup yields CDR1 SGHTS and CDR2 YDEGEE. Trimming shortened V by 4 bases and J by 4 bases, and 11 bases separated the two germline ends. The CDR3 spells CASSVRRGTEAFF. As DNA, the CDR3 is TGTGCCAGCAGCGTCCGTCGGGGCACTGAAGCTTTCTTT.

The CDR3 DNA follows: TGTGCCAGCAGCAGCTCGGGCGGAAGGGGCTACGAGCAGTACTTC. This sequence encodes CASSSSGGRGYEQYF. The chain couples TRBV6-5 to TRBJ2-7; a weak D match, TRBD1 (5 bases). Germline assignment: CDR1 MNHEY and CDR2 SVGAGI. V lost 6 bases, J lost 3 bases, and 18 bases lay in between. CDR3 size: 15 residues.

The genes are TRBV5-4 and TRBJ2-4, with a weak D call TRBD2 (5 bases). V was trimmed by 3 bases and J by 0 bases, leaving 10 bases between them. The CDR3 runs to 15 residues. The V gene's germline CDR1 is SGHNT and CDR2 YYREEE (reference sequence). Here the CDR3 reads CASSSDGVAKNIQYF. The CDR3 nucleotides are TGTGCCAGCAGCTCGGACGGGGTAGCCAAAAACATTCAGTACTTC.

About this clone itself: Different DNA sequences within this sample yield the same CDR3. The chain carries TRBV19 and TRBJ2-6, with D unresolved. This CDR3 region has 14 residues. V shed 2 bases and J shed 0 bases, with 2 bases lying between them. Germline assignment: CDR1 LNHDA and CDR2 SQIVND (reference sequence). DNA for the CDR3: TGTGCCAGTAGTATATCCTCTGGGGCCAACGTCCTGACTTTC. Translated: CASSISSGANVLTF.

This sequence joins TRBV29-1 and TRBJ2-5; D ambiguous. V dropped 7 bases and J dropped 3 bases, with 12 bases sitting between them. Germline-derived CDR1 and CDR2 are SQVTM and ANQGSEA. The CDR3 loop spans 12 amino acids. This CDR3 reads CSAGRIKETQYF. The CDR3 coding sequence is TGCAGCGCCGGAAGAATAAAAGAGACCCAGTACTTC.

V is TRBV5-4 and J is TRBJ2-7; 7 nucleotides line up with TRBD2. The V gene's germline CDR1 is SGHNT and CDR2 YYREEE (reference sequence). Unmatched junction bases numbered 8, after V lost 8 bases and J lost 0 bases. The CDR3 spans 14 residues. CDR3 in DNA: TGTGCCAGTGGCCCCCGCGGGAGCTCCTACGAGCAGTACTTC. Translated: CASGPRGSSYEQYF.

This chain links TRBV1 with TRBJ2-7. TRBV1 is a recognized pseudogene. The CDR3 extends over 14 amino acids. The CDR3, as DNA: TGCACCAGCAGCCAAGCGGGGACCTCCTACGAGCAGTACTTC. Protein sequence: CTSSQAGTSYEQYF.